This T cell receptor (beta chain) is from a study of neoadjuvant anti-PD-1 for oral cavity cancer. Study-wide findings and caveats: Post-nivolumab, blood T cell clonality was significantly elevated in non-responders.

TCRdb's copy holds only in-frame clones and misses some; the assay was immunoSEQ multiplex PCR. The table has 60,000 to 75,000 clones, roughly 84% seen once. With regard to this clone: Its antigen is unknown.

The sequence was collected from a person aged 40 to 85 with oral cavity squamous cell carcinoma. The source material was PBMCs, sampled before nivolumab (anti-PD-1) treatment.

CDR3 protein: CASGNRGQGEKLFF. CDR3 DNA sequence: TGTGCCAGCGGAAACAGGGGGCAGGGGGAAAAACTGTTTTTT. V and J are TRBV6-1 and TRBJ1-4, with 9 bases fitting TRBD1. This CDR3 comprises 14 residues. In germline, CDR1 is MNHNS, CDR2 SASEGT. V lost 8 bases, J lost 8 bases, and 9 bases stayed unmatched.